The sequence of this T cell receptor (beta chain) was determined in a study of T cells in Graves' hyperthyroidism and ophthalmopathy. The overall study: Peripheral blood sampling occurred at initial diagnosis, before any treatment.

A lack of ophthalmopathy progression within 18 months defined stable Graves' hyperthyroidism. Hyperthyroidism was newly diagnosed in patients aged 18 to 65 (duration under 2 months). This clonotype was seen ten or more times. The germline V and J ends were trimmed by 6 bases and 5 bases, with 13 bases remaining between them. Germline V gives CDR1 SGHTA, CDR2 FQGTGA. The CDR3 covers 14 residues. TCR beta CDR3 region amplification was performed from RNA transcripts. First-round RT-PCR of the TCR CDR3 relied on the HTBI primer set. Via MiXCR, TCRdb re-called the multiplex PCR reads, giving one row per CDR3 protein. The sample lists around 290,000 distinct CDR3 sequences, roughly an eighth occurring once.

The origin of this receptor is a woman in her thirties or forties with Graves' hyperthyroidism. The sample comprised blood. The J gene is TRBJ2-2, the V gene TRBV7-3; D is unclear. CDR3 coding DNA: TGTGCCAGCAGAGCAAACTTAGGAACCGGGGAGCTGTTTTTT. As protein: CASRANLGTGELFF.